What follows describes a single TCR beta chain. The antigen this receptor binds is unknown. No quality values exist for individual bases; no much larger clone is one base distant. Library prep was done by the immunoSEQ multiplex PCR assay. TCRdb retrieved this table from immuneACCESS and kept in-frame rearrangements only. Not all clones are present; in checked studies, unresolved V genes account for under half, and no reason is known for the remainder. This sample is represented by around 70,000 clones; around 94% of them were singletons. 0.58% of the sample goes to the ten largest clones. This sample is drawn from a study of T cell changes during pregnancy in multiple sclerosis (dated by TCRdb to between 2018 and 2021). Looking at the study overall: The study examined how the T cell repertoire changed over the course of pregnancy in women with multiple sclerosis.

From the cysteine through the phenylalanine, the CDR3 covers 15 amino acids. Only the CDR3 region is kept as DNA, spanning 45 bases read in frame from base 1. Relative to germline, V is missing 1 base and J is missing 3 bases, with 4 bases of the junction outside any gene match. Looking up the germline V gene yields CDR1 SGHAT and CDR2 FQNNGV. The chain couples TRBV11-2 to TRBJ2-7, with 9 junctional bases fitting TRBD2. Specimen: peripheral blood, collected in the third trimester of pregnancy. This clonotype originated in a female donor with multiple sclerosis, enrolled in a pregnancy study. The encoded CDR3 is CASSLVRGGDYEQYF. The DNA reads as follows: TGTGCCAGCAGCTTAGTGCGCGGGGGGGACTACGAGCAGTACTTC. The CDR3, completed at both ends by the reference TRBV11-2 and TRBJ2-7 genes, gives the full variable domain EAGVAQSPRYKIIEKRQSVAFWCNPISGHATLYWYQQILGQGPKLLIQFQNNGVVDDSQLPKDRFSAERLKGVDSTLKIQPAKLEDSAVYLCASSLVRGGDYEQYFGPGTRLTVT.